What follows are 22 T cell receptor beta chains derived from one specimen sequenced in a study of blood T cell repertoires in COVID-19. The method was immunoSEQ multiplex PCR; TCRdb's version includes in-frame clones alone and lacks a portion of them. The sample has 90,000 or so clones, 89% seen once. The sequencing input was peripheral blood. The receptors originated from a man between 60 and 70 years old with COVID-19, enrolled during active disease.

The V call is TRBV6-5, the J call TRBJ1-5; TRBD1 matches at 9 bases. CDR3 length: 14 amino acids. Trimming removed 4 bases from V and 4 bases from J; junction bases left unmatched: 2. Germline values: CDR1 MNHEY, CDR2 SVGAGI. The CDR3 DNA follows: TGTGCCAGCAGTTCCGGACAGGGGAATCAGCCCCAGCATTTT. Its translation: CASSSGQGNQPQHF.

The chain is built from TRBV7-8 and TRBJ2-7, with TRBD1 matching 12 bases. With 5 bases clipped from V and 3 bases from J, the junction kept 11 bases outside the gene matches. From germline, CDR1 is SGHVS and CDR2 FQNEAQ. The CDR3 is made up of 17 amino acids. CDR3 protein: CASSPGVGDRGRYEQYF. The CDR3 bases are TGTGCCAGCAGCCCGGGGGTAGGGGACAGGGGGCGCTACGAGCAGTACTTC.

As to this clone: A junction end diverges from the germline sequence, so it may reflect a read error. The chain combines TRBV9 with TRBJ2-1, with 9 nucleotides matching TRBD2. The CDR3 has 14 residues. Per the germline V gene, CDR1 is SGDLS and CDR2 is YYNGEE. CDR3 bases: TGTGCCAGCAGCGTAGCCGCGGGAGGGCCTGAGCAGCTCTTC. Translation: CASSVAAGGPEQLF. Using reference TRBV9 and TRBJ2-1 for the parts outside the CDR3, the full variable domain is DSGVTQTPKHLITATGQRVTLRCSPRSGDLSVYWYQQSLDQGLQFLIQYYNGEERAKGNILERFSAQQFPDLHSELNLSSLELGDSALYFCASSVAAGGPEQLFGPGTRLTVL.

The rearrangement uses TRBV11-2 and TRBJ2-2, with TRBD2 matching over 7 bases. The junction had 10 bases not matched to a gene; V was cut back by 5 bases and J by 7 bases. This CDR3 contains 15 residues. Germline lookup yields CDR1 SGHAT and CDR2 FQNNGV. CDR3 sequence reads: CASSPGSTGGGELFF. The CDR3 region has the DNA TGTGCCAGCAGCCCCGGGAGCACGGGGGGCGGGGAGCTGTTTTTT.

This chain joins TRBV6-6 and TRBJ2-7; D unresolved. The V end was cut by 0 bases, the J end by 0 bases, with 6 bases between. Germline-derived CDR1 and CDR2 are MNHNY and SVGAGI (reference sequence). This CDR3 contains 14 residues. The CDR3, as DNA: TGTGCCAGCAGTTACTCTGGGCCCTCCTACGAGCAGTACTTC. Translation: CASSYSGPSYEQYF.

The DNA for the CDR3 is TGTGCCAGCTCACCATTGGGGCAGAACACTGAAGCTTTCTTT. Its protein product is CASSPLGQNTEAFF. The chain carries TRBV18 and TRBJ1-1, with D tentatively TRBD1 (5 bases). The CDR3 runs 14 residues. The germline V and J ends were trimmed by 2 bases and 1 base, with 8 bases remaining between them. Germline V gene lookup returns CDR1 KGHSH and CDR2 LQKENI.

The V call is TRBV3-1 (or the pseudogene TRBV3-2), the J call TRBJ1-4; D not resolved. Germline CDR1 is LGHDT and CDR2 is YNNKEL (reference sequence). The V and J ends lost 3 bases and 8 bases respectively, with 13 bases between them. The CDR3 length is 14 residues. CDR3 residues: CASSQRVVEEKLFF. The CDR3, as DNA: TGTGCCAGCAGCCAGCGGGTGGTCGAAGAAAAACTGTTTTTT.

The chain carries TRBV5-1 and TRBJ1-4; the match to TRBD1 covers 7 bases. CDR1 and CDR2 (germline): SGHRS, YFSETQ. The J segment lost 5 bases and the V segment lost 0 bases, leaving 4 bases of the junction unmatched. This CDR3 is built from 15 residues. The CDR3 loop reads CASSLGDSLNEKLFF. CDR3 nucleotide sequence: TGCGCCAGCAGCTTGGGGGACAGCCTAAATGAAAAACTGTTTTTT.

Written as DNA, the CDR3 is TGCAGCGTTGCGGGACAGGGAATCTACGAGCAGTACTTC. Protein: CSVAGQGIYEQYF. The chain carries TRBV29-1 and TRBJ2-7; 9 bases align to TRBD1. The CDR3 covers 13 residues. V shed 4 bases, J shed 3 bases, and the junction held 4 bases outside the gene matches. From germline, CDR1 is SQVTM and CDR2 ANQGSEA.

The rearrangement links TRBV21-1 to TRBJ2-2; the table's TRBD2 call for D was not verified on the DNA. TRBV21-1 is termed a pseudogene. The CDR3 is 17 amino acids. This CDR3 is CASSKGGGRAKSGELFF. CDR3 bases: TGTGCCAGCAGCAAAGGTGGCGGGAGGGCCAAATCCGGGGAGCTGTTTTTT.

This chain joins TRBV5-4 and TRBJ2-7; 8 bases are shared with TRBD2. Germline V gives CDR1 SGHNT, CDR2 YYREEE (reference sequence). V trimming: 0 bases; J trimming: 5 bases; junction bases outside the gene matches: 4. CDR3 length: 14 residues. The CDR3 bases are TGTGCCAGCAGCTTGGACGGGAGGGCCCACGAGCAGTACTTC. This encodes CASSLDGRAHEQYF.

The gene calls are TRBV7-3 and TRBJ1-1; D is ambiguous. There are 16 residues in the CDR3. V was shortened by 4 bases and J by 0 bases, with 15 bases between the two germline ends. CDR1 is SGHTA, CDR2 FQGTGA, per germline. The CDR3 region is CASSSSAGSMNTEAFF. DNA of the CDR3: TGTGCCAGCAGCTCCTCGGCGGGGTCCATGAACACTGAAGCTTTCTTT.

The CDR3 here is CASTEWTATSTDTQYF. For the CDR3, the DNA is TGTGCCAGCACCGAATGGACTGCTACTAGCACAGATACGCAGTATTTT. The chain recombines TRBV11-2 with TRBJ2-3; D might be TRBD2 (5 bases). Between the trimmed V and J ends, which lost 7 bases and 0 bases, there was a span of 17 bases. The germline gives CDR1 SGHAT, CDR2 FQNNGV. The length of the CDR3 is 16 residues. The full variable domain, with the rest looked up from reference TRBV11-2 and TRBJ2-3, is EAGVAQSPRYKIIEKRQSVAFWCNPISGHATLYWYQQILGQGPKLLIQFQNNGVVDDSQLPKDRFSAERLKGVDSTLKIQPAKLEDSAVYLCASTEWTATSTDTQYFGPGTRLTVL.

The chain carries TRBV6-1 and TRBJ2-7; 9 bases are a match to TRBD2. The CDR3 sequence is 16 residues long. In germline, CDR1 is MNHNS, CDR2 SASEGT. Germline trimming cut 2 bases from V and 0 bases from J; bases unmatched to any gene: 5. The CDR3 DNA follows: TGTGCCAGCAGTGAATGGGCGGGAGGGAGCTCCTACGAGCAGTACTTC. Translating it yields CASSEWAGGSSYEQYF.

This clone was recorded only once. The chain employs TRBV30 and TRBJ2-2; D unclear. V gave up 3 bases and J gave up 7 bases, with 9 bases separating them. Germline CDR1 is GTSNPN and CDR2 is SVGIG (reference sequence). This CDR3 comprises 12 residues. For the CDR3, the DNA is TGTGCCTGGAGCCCCCTCCTCGGGGAGCTGTTTTTT. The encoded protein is CAWSPLLGELFF.

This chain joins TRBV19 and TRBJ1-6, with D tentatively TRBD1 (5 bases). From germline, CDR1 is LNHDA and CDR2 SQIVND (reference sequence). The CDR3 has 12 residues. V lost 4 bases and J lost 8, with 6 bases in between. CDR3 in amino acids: CASSTTDSPLHF. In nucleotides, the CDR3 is TGTGCCAGTAGTACGACAGATTCACCCCTCCACTTT.

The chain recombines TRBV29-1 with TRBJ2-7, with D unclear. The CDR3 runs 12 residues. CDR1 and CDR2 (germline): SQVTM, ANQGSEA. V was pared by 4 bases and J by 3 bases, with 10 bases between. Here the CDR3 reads CSVALTNYEQYF. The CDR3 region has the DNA TGCAGCGTTGCTTTGACAAACTACGAGCAGTACTTC.

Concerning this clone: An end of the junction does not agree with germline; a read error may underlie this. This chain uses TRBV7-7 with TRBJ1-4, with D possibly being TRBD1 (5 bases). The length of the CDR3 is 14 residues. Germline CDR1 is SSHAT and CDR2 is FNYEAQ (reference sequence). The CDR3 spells CASSAQATDEKLFF. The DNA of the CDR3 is TGTGCTAGCAGCGCACAGGCAACAGATGAAAAACTGTTTTTT.

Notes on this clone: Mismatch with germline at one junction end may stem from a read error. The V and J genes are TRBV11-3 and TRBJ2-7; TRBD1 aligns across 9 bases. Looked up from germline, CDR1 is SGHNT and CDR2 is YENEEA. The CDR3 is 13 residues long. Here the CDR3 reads CASSLETGGEQYF. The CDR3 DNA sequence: TGTGCCAGCAGCCTAGAGACAGGGGGAGAGCAGTACTTC.

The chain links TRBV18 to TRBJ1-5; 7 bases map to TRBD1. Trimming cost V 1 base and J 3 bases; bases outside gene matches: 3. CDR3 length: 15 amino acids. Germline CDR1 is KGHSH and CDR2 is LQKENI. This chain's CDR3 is CASSPRQGYNQPQHF. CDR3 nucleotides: TGTGCCAGCTCACCACGACAGGGTTACAATCAGCCCCAGCATTTT.

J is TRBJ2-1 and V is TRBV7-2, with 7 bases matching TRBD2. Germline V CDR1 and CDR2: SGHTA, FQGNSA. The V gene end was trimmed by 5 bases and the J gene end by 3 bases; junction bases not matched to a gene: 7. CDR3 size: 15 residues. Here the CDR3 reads CASSPGLVYYNEQFF. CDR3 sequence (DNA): TGTGCCAGCAGCCCCGGACTAGTTTACTACAATGAGCAGTTCTTC. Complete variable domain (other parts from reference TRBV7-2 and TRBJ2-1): GAGVSQSPSNKVTEKGKDVELRCDPISGHTALYWYRQSLGQGLEFLIYFQGNSAPDKSGLPSDRFSAERTGGSVSTLTIQRTQQEDSAVYLCASSPGLVYYNEQFFGPGTRLTVL.

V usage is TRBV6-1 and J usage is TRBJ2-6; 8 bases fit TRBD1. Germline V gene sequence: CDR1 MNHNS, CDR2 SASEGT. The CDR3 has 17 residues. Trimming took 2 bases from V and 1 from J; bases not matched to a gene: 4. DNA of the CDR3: TGTGCCAGCAGTGAAAGTCACAGGGGGTCTGGGGCCAACGTCCTGACTTTC. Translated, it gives CASSESHRGSGANVLTF.